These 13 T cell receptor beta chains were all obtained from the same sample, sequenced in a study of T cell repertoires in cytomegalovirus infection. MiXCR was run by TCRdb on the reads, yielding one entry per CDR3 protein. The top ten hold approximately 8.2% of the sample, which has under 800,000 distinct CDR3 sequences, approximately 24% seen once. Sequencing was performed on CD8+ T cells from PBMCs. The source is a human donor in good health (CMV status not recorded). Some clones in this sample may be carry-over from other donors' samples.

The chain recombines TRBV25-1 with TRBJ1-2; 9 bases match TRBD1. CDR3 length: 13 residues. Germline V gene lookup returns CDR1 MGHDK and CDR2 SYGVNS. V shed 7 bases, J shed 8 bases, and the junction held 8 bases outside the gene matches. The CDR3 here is CASNTGTGRGYTF. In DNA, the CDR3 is TGTGCCAGCAATACCGGGACAGGGCGCGGCTACACCTTC.

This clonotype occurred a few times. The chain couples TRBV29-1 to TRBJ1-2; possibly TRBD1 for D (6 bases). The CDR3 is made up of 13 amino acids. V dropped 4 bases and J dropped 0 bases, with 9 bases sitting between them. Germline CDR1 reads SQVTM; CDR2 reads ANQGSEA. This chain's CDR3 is CSVGGGSNYGYTF. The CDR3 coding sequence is TGCAGCGTTGGAGGGGGATCTAACTATGGCTACACCTTC.

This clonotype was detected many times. CDR3 residues: CASSTTVDEKLFF. CDR3 DNA sequence: TGTGCCAGCAGCACGACAGTTGATGAAAAACTGTTTTTT. V and J are TRBV7-2 and TRBJ1-4, with a possible D match to TRBD1 (5 bases). The V and J ends lost 5 bases and 6 bases respectively, with 10 bases between them. CDR1 SGHTA and CDR2 FQGNSA come from the germline V gene. This CDR3 is 13 amino acids long.

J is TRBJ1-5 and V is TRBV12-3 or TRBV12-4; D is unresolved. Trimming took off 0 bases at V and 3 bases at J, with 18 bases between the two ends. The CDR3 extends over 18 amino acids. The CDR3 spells CASSLASETRVYNQPQHF. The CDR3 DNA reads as TGTGCCAGCAGTTTAGCCTCAGAGACTCGGGTATACAATCAGCCCCAGCATTTT.

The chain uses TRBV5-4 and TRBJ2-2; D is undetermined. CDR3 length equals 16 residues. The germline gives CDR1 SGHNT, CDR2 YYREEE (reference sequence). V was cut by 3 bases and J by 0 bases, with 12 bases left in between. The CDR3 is CASSSRVVANTGELFF. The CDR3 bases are TGTGCCAGCAGCTCACGAGTAGTAGCGAACACCGGGGAGCTGTTTTTT.

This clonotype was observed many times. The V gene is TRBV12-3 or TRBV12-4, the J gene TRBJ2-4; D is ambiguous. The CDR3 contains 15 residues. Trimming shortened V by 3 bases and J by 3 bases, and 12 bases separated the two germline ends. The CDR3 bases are TGTGCCAGCAGTTTCGAAAGGGCAGGCAAAAACATTCAGTACTTC. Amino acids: CASSFERAGKNIQYF.

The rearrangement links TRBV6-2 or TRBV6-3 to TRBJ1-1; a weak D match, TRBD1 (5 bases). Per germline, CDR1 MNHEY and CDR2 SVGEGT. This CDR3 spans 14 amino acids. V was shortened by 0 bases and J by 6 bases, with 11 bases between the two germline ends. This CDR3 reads CASSYSGGNAEAFF. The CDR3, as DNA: TGTGCCAGCAGTTACTCGGGGGGAAATGCTGAAGCTTTCTTT.

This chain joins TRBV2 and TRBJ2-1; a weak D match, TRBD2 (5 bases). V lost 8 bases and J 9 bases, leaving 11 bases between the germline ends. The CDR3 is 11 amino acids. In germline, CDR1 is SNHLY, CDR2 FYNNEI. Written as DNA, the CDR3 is TGTGCCAGCTTGAGGGTCGGTGAGCAGTTCTTC. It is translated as CASLRVGEQFF.

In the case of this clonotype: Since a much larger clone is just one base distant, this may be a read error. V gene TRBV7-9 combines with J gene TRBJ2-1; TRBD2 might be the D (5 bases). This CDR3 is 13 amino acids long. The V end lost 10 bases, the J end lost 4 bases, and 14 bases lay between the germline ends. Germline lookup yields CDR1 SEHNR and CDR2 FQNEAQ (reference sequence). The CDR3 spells CAITEGLYNEQFF. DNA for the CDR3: TGTGCCATCACCGAAGGACTGTACAATGAGCAGTTCTTC. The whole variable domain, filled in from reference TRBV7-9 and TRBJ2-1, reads DTGVSQNPRHKITKRGQNVTFRCDPISEHNRLYWYRQTLGQGPEFLTYFQNEAQLEKSRLLSDRFSAERPKGSFSTLEIQRTEQGDSAMYLCAITEGLYNEQFFGPGTRLTVL.

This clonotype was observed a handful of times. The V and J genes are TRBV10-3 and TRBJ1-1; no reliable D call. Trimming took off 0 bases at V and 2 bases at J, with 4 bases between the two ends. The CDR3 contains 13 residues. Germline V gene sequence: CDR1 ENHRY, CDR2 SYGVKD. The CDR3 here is CAISESINTEAFF. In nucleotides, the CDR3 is TGTGCCATCAGTGAGTCGATCAACACTGAAGCTTTCTTT.

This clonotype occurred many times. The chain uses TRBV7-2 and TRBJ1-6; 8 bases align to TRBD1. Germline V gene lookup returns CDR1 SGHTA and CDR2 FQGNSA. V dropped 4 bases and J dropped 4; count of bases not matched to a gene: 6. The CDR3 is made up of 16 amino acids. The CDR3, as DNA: TGTGCCAGCAGCTATCCAGGGGGCCGATATAATTCACCCCTCCACTTT. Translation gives CASSYPGGRYNSPLHF.

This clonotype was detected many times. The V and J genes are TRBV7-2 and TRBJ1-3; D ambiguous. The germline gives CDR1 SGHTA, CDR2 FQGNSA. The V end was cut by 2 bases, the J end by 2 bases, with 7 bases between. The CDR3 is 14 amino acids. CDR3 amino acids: CASSLRETGNTIYF. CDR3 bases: TGTGCCAGCAGCTTACGAGAAACTGGAAACACCATATATTTT.

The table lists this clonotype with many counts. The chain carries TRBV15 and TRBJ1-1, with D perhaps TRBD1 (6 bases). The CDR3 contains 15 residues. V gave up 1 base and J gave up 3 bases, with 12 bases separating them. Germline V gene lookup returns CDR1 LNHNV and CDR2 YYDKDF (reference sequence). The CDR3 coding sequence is TGTGCCACCAGCAGAGCCAGGGGTTTGGACACTGAAGCTTTCTTT. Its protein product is CATSRARGLDTEAFF.